Below, 13 T cell receptor beta chains from the same sample are listed, as sequenced in a study of vaccination and CD4 T cells after COVID-19. Documented treatment: roughly 11-day PBMC culture with coronavirus spike peptide pools or control peptides (ViraFEST assay). These TCRs' antigens remain unknown. Once obtained from cultured CD4+ T cells, the DNA was sequenced using the Oncomine TCR Beta short-read assay. Each CDR3 protein gets one entry after TCRdb re-called the PCR reads with MiXCR. The sample records roughly 20,000 distinct CDR3 sequences, approximately 45% being singletons. The source material was CD4+ T cells from blood, cultured in vitro, sampled after SARS-CoV-2 vaccination. The receptors here all came from a human donor who had recovered from COVID-19.

This clonotype showed up just a few times. The gene calls are TRBV5-4 and TRBJ2-1; D gene ambiguous. From germline, CDR1 is SGHNT and CDR2 YYREEE (reference sequence). The CDR3 contains 12 residues. V lost 4 bases, J lost 15 bases, and 17 bases lay in between. The CDR3 DNA reads TGTGCCAGCAGCGCTGACGTAGGTGGACCGTTCTTC. It is translated as CASSADVGGPFF.

To note about this clonotype: At one of its ends the junction is not consistent with the germline gene, which may arise from a read error. The chain uses TRBV20-1 and TRBJ2-5, with unresolved D. Per germline, CDR1 DFQATT and CDR2 SNEGSKA (reference sequence). CDR3 length equals 13 residues. The CDR3 here is CSAGALRQETQCF. The CDR3 DNA reads TGCAGTGCCGGCGCGTTGAGGCAAGAGACCCAGTGCTTC.

V and J are TRBV25-1 and TRBJ2-7; tentatively, D is TRBD1 (6 bases). The CDR3 covers 14 residues. V was cut by 7 bases and J by 4 bases, with 17 bases left in between. CDR1 and CDR2 (germline): MGHDK, SYGVNS. CDR3 in amino acids: CASTSRNRVYEQYF. The CDR3 DNA sequence: TGTGCCAGCACCTCCCGGAACAGGGTTTACGAGCAGTACTTC.

This chain joins TRBV25-1 and TRBJ1-5, with D perhaps TRBD1 (6 bases). This CDR3 is built from 14 residues. Trimming removed 4 bases from V and 4 bases from J, with 11 bases in between. Germline V CDR1 and CDR2: MGHDK, SYGVNS. The DNA of the CDR3 is TGTGCCAGCAGTGCACAGGGTGGGAATCAGCCCCAGCATTTT. This translates into CASSAQGGNQPQHF.

This chain links TRBV6-2 or TRBV6-3 with TRBJ1-5, with D possibly TRBD1 on 5 matching bases. The germline V gene has CDR1 MNHEY and CDR2 SVGEGT. The CDR3 totals 17 residues. The V end was cut by 1 base, the J end by 5 bases, with 18 bases between. CDR3 nucleotides: TGTGCCAGCAGTTACTTTTATGGGGACGGGAATTATCAGCCCCAGCATTTT. Translating gives CASSYFYGDGNYQPQHF.

This chain joins TRBV7-2 and TRBJ2-1; D might be TRBD2 (5 bases). This CDR3 region has 13 residues. The germline CDR1 and CDR2 sequences are SGHTA and FQGNSA. V lost 1 base to trimming and J lost 9 bases, with 10 bases between them. CDR3 loop: CASSLGLAPEQFF. The CDR3 nucleotides read TGTGCCAGCAGCTTAGGGCTAGCCCCTGAGCAGTTCTTC.

This clonotype was counted between two and nine times. This chain uses TRBV27 with TRBJ1-6; no clear D gene. CDR1 and CDR2 (germline): MNHEY, SMNVEV (reference sequence). This CDR3 has 13 residues. Deletions cut 7 bases from V and 0 bases from J, with 4 bases between. The CDR3 is CASKSSYNSPLHF. The CDR3 nucleotides are TGTGCCAGCAAAAGCTCCTATAATTCACCCCTCCACTTT.

This chain links TRBV7-9 with TRBJ1-2; no firm D call. Per the germline V gene, CDR1 is SEHNR and CDR2 is FQNEAQ (reference sequence). The ends were cut back, 1 base at V and 5 bases at J, with 20 bases in the middle. The CDR3 is 17 residues long. The DNA of the CDR3 is TGTGCCAGCAGCTTAGGGCATTCGGGAGGTCACACGTATGGCTACACCTTC. Its protein product is CASSLGHSGGHTYGYTF.

The rearrangement uses TRBV9 and TRBJ2-7; TRBD2 matches at 11 bases. Trimming removed 3 bases from V and 7 bases from J; junction bases left unmatched: 15. Germline lookup yields CDR1 SGDLS and CDR2 YYNGEE. The CDR3 is 17 residues long. The CDR3 loop is CASSEGHLAGGPEEQYF. CDR3 bases: TGTGCCAGCAGCGAGGGCCATTTAGCGGGAGGGCCGGAGGAGCAGTACTTC.

This rearrangement joins TRBV28 to TRBJ1-5, with unresolved D. There are 15 residues in the CDR3. V lost 5 bases to trimming and J lost 2 bases, with 13 bases between them. In germline, CDR1 is MDHEN, CDR2 SYDVKM. CDR3 DNA sequence: TGTGCCAGCAGTAATCTCCCATTAGGCAATCAGCCCCAGCATTTT. It yields the protein CASSNLPLGNQPQHF.

This clonotype has just a few counts. The chain joins TRBV7-9 to TRBJ2-5, with 8 nucleotides matching TRBD1. Germline V lookup: CDR1 SEHNR, CDR2 FQNEAQ (reference sequence). Trimming took 0 bases from V and 5 from J; bases not matched to a gene: 11. The CDR3 contains 17 residues. CDR3 protein: CASSLALGQGFKETQYF. Here the CDR3 DNA reads TGTGCCAGCAGCTTAGCGCTCGGACAGGGTTTTAAGGAGACCCAGTACTTC.

The chain combines TRBV19 with TRBJ1-1; D remains ambiguous. The V gene lost 3 bases and the J gene lost 0 bases, with 5 bases spanning the gap. CDR3 size: 13 residues. From germline, CDR1 is LNHDA and CDR2 SQIVND (reference sequence). The CDR3 bases are TGTGCCAGTAGTATTTCCATGAACACTGAAGCTTTCTTT. Translating gives CASSISMNTEAFF. The complete variable domain, with remaining parts taken from reference TRBV19 and TRBJ1-1, reads DGGITQSPKYLFRKEGQNVTLSCEQNLNHDAMYWYRQDPGQGLRLIYYSQIVNDFQKGDIAEGYSVSREKKESFPLTVTSAQKNPTAFYLCASSISMNTEAFFGQGTRLTVV.

V gene TRBV7-3 combines with J gene TRBJ2-3; D possibly uses TRBD1 or TRBD2 (5 bases each). Germline V gives CDR1 SGHTA, CDR2 FQGTGA. The CDR3 is 17 residues long. Trimming took off 1 base at V and 1 base at J, with 15 bases between the two ends. In DNA form, the CDR3 reads TGTGCCAGCAGCTTAAGCCGGGGACCCGGTGGCACAGATACGCAGTATTTT. Its translation is CASSLSRGPGGTDTQYF.